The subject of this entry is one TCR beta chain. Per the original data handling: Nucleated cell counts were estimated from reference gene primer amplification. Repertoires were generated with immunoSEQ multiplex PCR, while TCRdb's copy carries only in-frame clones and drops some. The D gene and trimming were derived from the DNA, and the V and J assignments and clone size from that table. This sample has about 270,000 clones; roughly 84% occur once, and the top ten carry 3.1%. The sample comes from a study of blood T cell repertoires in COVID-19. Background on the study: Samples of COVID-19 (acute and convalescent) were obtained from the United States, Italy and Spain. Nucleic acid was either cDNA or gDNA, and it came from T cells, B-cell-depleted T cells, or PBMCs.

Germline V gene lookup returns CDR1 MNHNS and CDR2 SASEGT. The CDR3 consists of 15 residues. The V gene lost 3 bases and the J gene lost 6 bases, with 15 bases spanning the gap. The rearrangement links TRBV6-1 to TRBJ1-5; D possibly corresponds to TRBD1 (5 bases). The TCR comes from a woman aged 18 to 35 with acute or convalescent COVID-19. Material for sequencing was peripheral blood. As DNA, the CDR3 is TGTGCCAGCAGTGACGGGCAGGGCGGGGGTCAGCCCCAGCATTTT. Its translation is CASSDGQGGGQPQHF.